The 32 T cell receptor beta chains presented below share a single source sample, sequenced in a study of cytomegalovirus exposure and HLA in healthy donors. The PCR contained 60 Vbeta and 13 Jbeta primers. Clones were read by immunoSEQ multiplex PCR, and TCRdb kept only the in-frame ones, dropping some. The sample has over 130,000 clones, roughly 88% seen once; the top ten hold 0.5% to 0.65%. Material for sequencing was PBMCs. These receptors were collected from a woman between 35 and 50 years old in good health and CMV-seronegative.

V and J are TRBV7-9 and TRBJ1-1; 8 bases map to TRBD1. The V gene end was trimmed by 5 bases and the J gene end by 7 bases; junction bases not matched to a gene: 9. CDR3 length: 14 amino acids. Germline V gives CDR1 SEHNR, CDR2 FQNEAQ (reference sequence). CDR3 nucleotides: TGTGCCAGCAGCCTTATCCGGGACAGGAATGAAGCTTTCTTT. Amino acids: CASSLIRDRNEAFF.

The rearrangement uses TRBV7-9 and TRBJ1-2; possible D gene TRBD1, 6 bases. The V end lost 5 bases, the J end lost 4 bases, and 14 bases lay between the germline ends. Looked up from germline, CDR1 is SEHNR and CDR2 is FQNEAQ (reference sequence). The CDR3 has 14 residues. The DNA for the CDR3 is TGTGCCAGCAGCGCAGGGGATCTGGGCTATGGCTACACCTTC. Encoded protein: CASSAGDLGYGYTF.

The chain carries TRBV9 and TRBJ2-4; tentatively, D is TRBD1 (5 bases). The CDR3 has 14 amino acids. V lost 0 bases, J lost 7 bases, and 11 bases lay in between. Germline CDR1 SGDLS, CDR2 YYNGEE. Here the CDR3 reads CASSVASQGNIQYF. CDR3 sequence (DNA): TGTGCCAGCAGCGTAGCTTCGCAGGGTAACATTCAGTACTTC.

This clone was seen only a few times. The chain recombines TRBV7-9 with TRBJ1-2; TRBD1 matches 8 bases. With V trimmed by 5 bases and J by 2 bases, 4 bases remained unmatched. The CDR3 is 14 amino acids. Germline CDR1 is SEHNR and CDR2 is FQNEAQ (reference sequence). The CDR3 DNA reads as TGTGCCAGCAGCCCAGGACAGGGAAACTATGGCTACACCTTC. This gives the protein CASSPGQGNYGYTF. Full variable domain (missing parts from reference TRBV7-9 and TRBJ1-2): DTGVSQNPRHKITKRGQNVTFRCDPISEHNRLYWYRQTLGQGPEFLTYFQNEAQLEKSRLLSDRFSAERPKGSFSTLEIQRTEQGDSAMYLCASSPGQGNYGYTFGSGTRLTVV.

This rearrangement joins TRBV28 to TRBJ1-1, with D maybe TRBD1 (6 bases). This CDR3 is 14 amino acids long. The germline CDR1 and CDR2 sequences are MDHEN and SYDVKM. With 7 bases removed from V and 6 bases from J, the gap between germline ends came to 18 bases. The CDR3 spells CASTYLQGFAEAFF. CDR3 DNA sequence: TGTGCCAGCACCTATTTACAGGGCTTTGCTGAAGCTTTCTTT. The full variable domain, with the rest looked up from reference TRBV28 and TRBJ1-1, is DVKVTQSSRYLVKRTGEKVFLECVQDMDHENMFWYRQDPGLGLRLIYFSYDVKMKEKGDIPEGYSVSREKKERFSLILESASTNQTSMYLCASTYLQGFAEAFFGQGTRLTVV.

This chain joins TRBV25-1 and TRBJ2-5, with a weak D call TRBD1 (5 bases). The end of the DNA is better explained by TRBJ2-7, so the J call may be wrong. The V gene's germline CDR1 is MGHDK and CDR2 SYGVNS. The CDR3 has 13 residues. CDR3 residues: CASSGRVLYEQYF. Here the CDR3 DNA reads TGTGCCAGCAGTGGCAGGGTATTGTACGAGCAGTACTTC.

The chain has TRBV30 and TRBJ1-2, with TRBD1 as a possible D gene (5 bases). Germline V gene lookup returns CDR1 GTSNPN and CDR2 SVGIG (reference sequence). CDR3 length: 13 amino acids. V lost 1 base and J 2 bases, leaving 8 bases between the germline ends. The CDR3 sequence: CAWSGSGNYGYTF. The CDR3, as DNA: TGTGCCTGGAGTGGGTCAGGGAACTATGGCTACACCTTC.

This chain links TRBV7-6 with TRBJ2-5; 9 bases are a match to TRBD1. The CDR3 has 13 residues. Germline V gene data show CDR1 as SGHVS and CDR2 as FNYEAQ. V lost 3 bases, J lost 4 bases, and 0 bases stayed unmatched. The CDR3 region has the DNA TGTGCCAGCAGCTTGACAGGGGGAGAGACCCAGTACTTC. Its protein product is CASSLTGGETQYF.

On this clone itself: A junction boundary mismatches the germline segment, possibly from a read error. V is TRBV10-3 and J is TRBJ2-4, with D perhaps matching TRBD1 (6 bases). The CDR3 spans 14 residues. In germline, CDR1 is ENHRY, CDR2 SYGVKD. This CDR3 reads CAIGEVVRGGIQYF. The CDR3 DNA reads as TGTGCCATCGGTGAGGTGGTCCGAGGGGGCATTCAGTACTTC.

In this sample, this clone turned up a few times. V and J are TRBV28 and TRBJ1-1; 10 bases align to TRBD1. Germline CDR1 MDHEN, CDR2 SYDVKM. J gave up 2 bases and V 8 bases, and 11 bases lay outside the gene matches. CDR3 length: 16 residues. The CDR3 nucleotides read TGTGCCAGCGAACCGGGACAGGGGACGGGAAACACTGAAGCTTTCTTT. This translates into CASEPGQGTGNTEAFF. Full variable domain (rest looked up from reference TRBV28 and TRBJ1-1): DVKVTQSSRYLVKRTGEKVFLECVQDMDHENMFWYRQDPGLGLRLIYFSYDVKMKEKGDIPEGYSVSREKKERFSLILESASTNQTSMYLCASEPGQGTGNTEAFFGQGTRLTVV.

This sequence joins TRBV6-6 and TRBJ2-1; 11 bases fit TRBD2. V shed 1 base, J shed 5 bases, and the junction held 4 bases outside the gene matches. This CDR3 region has 16 residues. Germline-derived CDR1 and CDR2 are MNHNY and SVGAGI (reference sequence). This chain's CDR3 is CASSYLLAGGDNEQFF. DNA for the CDR3: TGTGCCAGCAGTTACTTGCTAGCGGGAGGAGACAATGAGCAGTTCTTC.

This clone occurred once. The chain joins TRBV6-5 to TRBJ1-1, with TRBD1 as a possible D gene (6 bases). The CDR3 contains 14 residues. CDR1 and CDR2 from the germline V gene are MNHEY and SVGAGI. Trimming took 2 bases from V and 2 from J, leaving 9 bases between them. CDR3 in DNA: TGTGCCAGCAGTTACGGACAGCCAAACACTGAAGCTTTCTTT. It codes for CASSYGQPNTEAFF.

The chain joins TRBV28 to TRBJ2-7, with D possibly TRBD1 on 5 matching bases. Per the germline V gene, CDR1 is MDHEN and CDR2 is SYDVKM. Trimming took 4 bases from V and 5 from J, leaving 12 bases between them. The CDR3 has 13 residues. The CDR3 DNA is TGTGCCAGCAGTTCCGGCAGGGTCAACGAGCAGTACTTC. Translated, it gives CASSSGRVNEQYF.

This clone was found once. The chain has TRBV7-9 and TRBJ2-3; 13 bases are shared with TRBD2. Germline V gene lookup returns CDR1 SEHNR and CDR2 FQNEAQ (reference sequence). The CDR3 runs to 16 residues. The V gene end was trimmed by 5 bases and the J gene end by 4 bases; junction bases not matched to a gene: 6. This CDR3 reads CASSQLLAGGADTQYF. The CDR3 DNA follows: TGTGCCAGCAGCCAGTTACTAGCGGGGGGGGCAGATACGCAGTATTTT.

The genes are TRBV4-1 and TRBJ2-1, with D perhaps matching TRBD2 (5 bases). V was shortened by 10 bases and J by 0 bases, with 19 bases between the two germline ends. Germline CDR1 MGHRA, CDR2 YSYEKL. The CDR3 runs to 16 residues. CDR3 sequence reads: CATALGSPSSYNEQFF. The CDR3 region has the DNA TGCGCCACAGCTTTGGGGAGCCCGAGCTCCTACAATGAGCAGTTCTTC.

V usage is TRBV6-1 and J usage is TRBJ2-7; D gene uncertain. Trimming cost V 1 base and J 7 bases, with 17 bases left between them. The germline CDR1 and CDR2 sequences are MNHNS and SASEGT. There are 15 residues in the CDR3. CDR3 sequence (DNA): TGTGCCAGCAGTGAAGATGGAGCCCCTCCAAGGGAGCAGTACTTC. It translates to CASSEDGAPPREQYF.

The V gene is TRBV13, the J gene TRBJ2-1, with TRBD2 identical over 7 bases. Looked up from germline, CDR1 is PRHDT and CDR2 is FYEKMQ (reference sequence). The CDR3 is 16 residues long. V was clipped by 5 bases and J by 8 bases; unmatched bases: 15. CDR3 coding DNA: TGTGCCAGCAGCGCCTTGACTAGCCGTCGGGATTATGAGCAGTTCTTC. Protein product: CASSALTSRRDYEQFF.

V is TRBV5-4 and J is TRBJ2-5; TRBD2 agrees at 9 bases. Matching the DNA end better, TRBJ2-7 makes the J call doubtful. CDR3 length: 17 amino acids. Germline lookup yields CDR1 SGHNT and CDR2 YYREEE (reference sequence). CDR3 amino acids: CASSLASSGRPLYEQYF. The CDR3, as DNA: TGTGCCAGCAGCTTGGCTAGTAGCGGGAGACCTCTCTACGAGCAGTACTTC.

This chain joins TRBV4-3 and TRBJ1-4, with 8 bases aligning to TRBD1. This CDR3 has 15 amino acids. Germline V CDR1 and CDR2: LGHNA, YSLEER. Trimming removed 0 bases from V and 7 bases from J; junction bases left unmatched: 4. CDR3 bases: TGCGCCAGCAGCCAAGAAACAGGGGGGGTTGAAAAACTGTTTTTT. Its translation is CASSQETGGVEKLFF.

The CDR3: CASSDPGNTEAFF. The DNA for the CDR3 is TGTGCCAGCAGTGACCCAGGGAACACTGAAGCTTTCTTT. The chain is built from TRBV2 and TRBJ1-1; D unresolved. The V gene's germline CDR1 is SNHLY and CDR2 FYNNEI. The CDR3 runs to 13 residues. V lost 3 bases and J lost 1, with 6 bases in between.

This chain joins TRBV5-6 and TRBJ1-6, with D tentatively TRBD1 (6 bases). The CDR3 totals 13 residues. V lost 4 bases and J 8 bases, leaving 10 bases between the germline ends. In germline, CDR1 is SGHDT, CDR2 YYEEEE. The CDR3 region is CASSLTGDSPLHF. CDR3 in DNA: TGTGCCAGCAGCCTGACAGGAGATTCACCCCTCCACTTT. Full variable domain (remainder filled in from reference TRBV5-6 and TRBJ1-6): DAGVTQSPTHLIKTRGQQVTLRCSPKSGHDTVSWYQQALGQGPQFIFQYYEEEERQRGNFPDRFSGHQFPNYSSELNVNALLLGDSALYLCASSLTGDSPLHFGNGTRLTVT.

This chain uses TRBV7-6 with TRBJ2-7; possibly TRBD1 for D (5 bases). The germline CDR1 and CDR2 sequences are SGHVS and FNYEAQ. V lost 1 base, J lost 7 bases, and 11 bases lay in between. This CDR3 has 13 amino acids. The CDR3 loop reads CASSLGTTEEQYF. In DNA form, the CDR3 reads TGTGCCAGCAGCTTAGGGACAACTGAAGAGCAGTACTTC.

J is TRBJ2-3 and V is TRBV29-1, with D possibly matching TRBD1 (6 bases). V dropped 5 bases and J dropped 2 bases, with 11 bases sitting between them. The CDR3 extends over 13 amino acids. Germline loops: CDR1 SQVTM, CDR2 ANQGSEA. The CDR3 is CSVRRDITDTQYF. The CDR3 DNA reads as TGCAGCGTTCGCCGGGACATCACAGATACGCAGTATTTT.

The rearrangement uses TRBV7-2 and TRBJ2-7, with 8 nucleotides matching TRBD2. The CDR3 is 15 amino acids. The V gene end was trimmed by 5 bases and the J gene end by 0 bases; junction bases not matched to a gene: 6. Germline CDR1 is SGHTA and CDR2 is FQGNSA. The CDR3 nucleotides are TGTGCCAGCAGCATTACTAGCGGTGTCTCCTACGAGCAGTACTTC. It yields the protein CASSITSGVSYEQYF.

This rearrangement joins TRBV6-1 to TRBJ2-5; 7 bases match TRBD2. Germline V lookup: CDR1 MNHNS, CDR2 SASEGT. The CDR3 totals 13 residues. V was clipped by 6 bases and J by 5 bases; unmatched bases: 6. The CDR3 coding sequence is TGTGCCAGCAGGCCCAGCGGGATGGAGACCCAGTACTTC. Translation: CASRPSGMETQYF.

The chain is built from TRBV5-1 and TRBJ2-2; the match to TRBD2 covers 12 bases. Looked up from germline, CDR1 is SGHRS and CDR2 is YFSETQ. Trimming cost V 4 bases and J 7 bases; bases outside gene matches: 8. The CDR3 is made up of 16 amino acids. This CDR3 reads CASSETSGSDSGELFF. In DNA form, the CDR3 reads TGCGCCAGCAGCGAGACTAGCGGGAGCGATAGCGGGGAGCTGTTTTTT.

The chain uses TRBV7-9 and TRBJ2-1, with 8 bases identical to TRBD2. Germline CDR1 reads SEHNR; CDR2 reads FQNEAQ (reference sequence). This CDR3 is 13 amino acids long. The ends lost 9 bases at V and 7 bases at J; junction bases unmatched: 8. CDR3 in DNA: TGTGCCAGGGCGGGACTAGATTCGAATGAGCAGTTCTTC. Protein sequence: CARAGLDSNEQFF.

V is TRBV27 and J is TRBJ2-7, with a tentative D call TRBD1 (5 bases). The CDR3 sequence is 15 residues long. CDR1 and CDR2 from the germline V gene are MNHEY and SMNVEV (reference sequence). The germline V and J ends were trimmed by 5 bases and 1 base, with 15 bases remaining between them. CDR3 in amino acids: CASSPQALYSYEQYF. CDR3 coding DNA: TGTGCCAGCAGTCCACAGGCCCTTTATTCCTACGAGCAGTACTTC.

The chain is built from TRBV6-6 and TRBJ2-3; D might be TRBD2 (6 bases). This CDR3 contains 16 residues. Germline CDR1 is MNHNY and CDR2 is SVGAGI (reference sequence). Trimming left V 2 bases short and J 6 bases short, with 18 bases between. CDR3 region: CASSYLATRPADTQYF. CDR3 sequence (DNA): TGTGCCAGCAGTTACCTGGCGACTAGGCCTGCCGATACGCAGTATTTT.

The J gene is TRBJ1-2, the V gene TRBV5-1, with D possibly being TRBD1 (5 bases). The V gene's germline CDR1 is SGHRS and CDR2 YFSETQ. Trimming removed 7 bases at V and 0 bases at J, with 13 bases between. The CDR3 sequence is 14 residues long. CDR3 sequence reads: CASGPAGANYGYTF. The CDR3 nucleotides read TGCGCCAGCGGACCAGCGGGGGCTAACTATGGCTACACCTTC. Supplemented by reference TRBV5-1 and TRBJ1-2, the full variable domain reads KAGVTQTPRYLIKTRGQQVTLSCSPISGHRSVSWYQQTPGQGLQFLFEYFSETQRNKGNFPGRFSGRQFSNSRSEMNVSTLELGDSALYLCASGPAGANYGYTFGSGTRLTVV.

The J gene is TRBJ2-7, the V gene TRBV6-5; D is perhaps TRBD2 (6 bases). The CDR3 length is 13 residues. The ends were cut back, 10 bases at V and 3 bases at J, with 16 bases in the middle. The V gene's germline CDR1 is MNHEY and CDR2 SVGAGI. The CDR3 is CATHSGLLYEQYF. DNA for the CDR3: TGTGCCACCCACAGCGGGCTCCTCTACGAGCAGTACTTC.

In DNA form, the CDR3 reads TGTGCCAGCAGCTCGGGTGTAGATACGCAGTATTTT. Protein product: CASSSGVDTQYF. The V gene is TRBV7-6, the J gene TRBJ2-3; D is undetermined. The CDR3 loop spans 12 amino acids. The V gene's germline CDR1 is SGHVS and CDR2 FNYEAQ. With 4 bases removed from V and 5 bases from J, the gap between germline ends came to 7 bases.